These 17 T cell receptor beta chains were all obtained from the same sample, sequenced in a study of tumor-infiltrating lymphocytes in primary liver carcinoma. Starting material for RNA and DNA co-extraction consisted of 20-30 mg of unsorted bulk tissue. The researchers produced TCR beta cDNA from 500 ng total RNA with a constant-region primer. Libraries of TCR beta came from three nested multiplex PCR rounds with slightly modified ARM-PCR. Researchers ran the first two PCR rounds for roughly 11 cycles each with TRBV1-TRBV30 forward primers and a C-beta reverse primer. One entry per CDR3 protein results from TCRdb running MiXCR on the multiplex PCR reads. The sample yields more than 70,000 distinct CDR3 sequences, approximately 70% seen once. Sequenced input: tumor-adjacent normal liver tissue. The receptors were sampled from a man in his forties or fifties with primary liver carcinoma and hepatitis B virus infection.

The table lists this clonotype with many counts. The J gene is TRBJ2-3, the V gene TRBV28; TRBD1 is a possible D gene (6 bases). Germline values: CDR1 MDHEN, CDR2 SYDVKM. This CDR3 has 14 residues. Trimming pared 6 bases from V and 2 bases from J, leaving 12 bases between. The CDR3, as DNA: TGTGCCAGCAGCCCAGGACAGTACACAGATACGCAGTATTTT. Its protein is CASSPGQYTDTQYF.

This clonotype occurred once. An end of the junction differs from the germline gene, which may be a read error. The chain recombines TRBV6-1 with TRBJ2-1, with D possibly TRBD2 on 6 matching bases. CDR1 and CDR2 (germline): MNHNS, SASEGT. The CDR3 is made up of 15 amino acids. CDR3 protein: CTSSEEVGGYNEQFF. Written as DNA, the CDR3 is TGTACCAGCAGTGAAGAAGTGGGAGGATACAATGAGCAGTTCTTC.

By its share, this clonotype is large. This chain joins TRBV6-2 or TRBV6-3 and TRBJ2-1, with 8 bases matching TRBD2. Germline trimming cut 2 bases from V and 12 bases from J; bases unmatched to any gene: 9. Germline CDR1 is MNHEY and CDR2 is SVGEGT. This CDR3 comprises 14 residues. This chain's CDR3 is CASSYQRERPWQFF. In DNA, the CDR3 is TGTGCCAGCAGTTACCAGCGGGAGCGCCCCTGGCAGTTCTTC.

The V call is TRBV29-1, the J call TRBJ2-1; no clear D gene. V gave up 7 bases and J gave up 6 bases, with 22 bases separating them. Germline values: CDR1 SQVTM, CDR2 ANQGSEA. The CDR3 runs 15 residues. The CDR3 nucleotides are TGCAGCGCCCCGGTCTCGGATAGGGCCTGCAATGAGCAGTTCTTC. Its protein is CSAPVSDRACNEQFF.

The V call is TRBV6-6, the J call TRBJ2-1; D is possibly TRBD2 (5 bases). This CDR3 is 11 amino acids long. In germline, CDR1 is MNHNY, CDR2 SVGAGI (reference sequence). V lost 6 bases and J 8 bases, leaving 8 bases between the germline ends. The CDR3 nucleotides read TGTGCCAGCAGCCCGCGGGATGAGCAGTTCTTC. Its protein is CASSPRDEQFF.

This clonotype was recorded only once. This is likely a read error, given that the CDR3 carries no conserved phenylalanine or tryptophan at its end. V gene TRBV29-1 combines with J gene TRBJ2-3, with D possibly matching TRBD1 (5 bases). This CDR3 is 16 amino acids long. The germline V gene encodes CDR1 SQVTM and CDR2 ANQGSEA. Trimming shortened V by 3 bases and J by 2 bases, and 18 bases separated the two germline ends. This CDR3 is CSVDSTVATFTDTQYY. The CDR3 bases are TGCAGCGTTGACTCGACAGTGGCGACATTCACAGATACGCAGTATTAT.

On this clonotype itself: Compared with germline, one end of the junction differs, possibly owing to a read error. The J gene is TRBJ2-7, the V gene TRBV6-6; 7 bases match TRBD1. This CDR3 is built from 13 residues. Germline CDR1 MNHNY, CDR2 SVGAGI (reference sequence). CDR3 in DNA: TGTTCCAGCAGTCACAGGGGCGGTCACGAGCAGTACTTC. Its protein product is CSSSHRGGHEQYF.

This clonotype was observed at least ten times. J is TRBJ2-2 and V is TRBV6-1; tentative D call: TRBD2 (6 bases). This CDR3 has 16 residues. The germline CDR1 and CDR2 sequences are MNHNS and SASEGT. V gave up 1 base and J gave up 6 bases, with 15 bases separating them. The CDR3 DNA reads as TGTGCCAGCAGTGAAGTCCCCACTAGCTTACCCGGGGAGCTGTTTTTT. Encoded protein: CASSEVPTSLPGELFF.

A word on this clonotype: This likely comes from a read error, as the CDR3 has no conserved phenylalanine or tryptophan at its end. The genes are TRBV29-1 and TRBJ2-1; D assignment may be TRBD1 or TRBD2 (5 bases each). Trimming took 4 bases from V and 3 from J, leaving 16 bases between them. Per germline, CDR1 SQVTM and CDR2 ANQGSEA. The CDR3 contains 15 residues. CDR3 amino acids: CSVGGVSGDYNEQFS. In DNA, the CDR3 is TGCAGCGTTGGAGGGGTGAGTGGGGACTACAATGAGCAGTTCTCC.

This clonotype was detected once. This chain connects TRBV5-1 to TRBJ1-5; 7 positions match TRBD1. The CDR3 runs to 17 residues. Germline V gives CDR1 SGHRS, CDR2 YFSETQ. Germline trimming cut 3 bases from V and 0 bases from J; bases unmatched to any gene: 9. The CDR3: CASSSGQRAGSNQPQHF. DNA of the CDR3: TGCGCCAGCAGCTCGGGACAGCGGGCTGGTAGCAATCAGCCCCAGCATTTT.

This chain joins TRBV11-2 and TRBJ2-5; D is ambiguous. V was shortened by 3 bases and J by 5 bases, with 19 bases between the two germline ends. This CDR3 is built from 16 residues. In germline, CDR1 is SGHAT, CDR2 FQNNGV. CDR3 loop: CASSFWPVRQQETQYF. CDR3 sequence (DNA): TGTGCCAGCAGCTTTTGGCCAGTGAGGCAACAGGAGACCCAGTACTTC.

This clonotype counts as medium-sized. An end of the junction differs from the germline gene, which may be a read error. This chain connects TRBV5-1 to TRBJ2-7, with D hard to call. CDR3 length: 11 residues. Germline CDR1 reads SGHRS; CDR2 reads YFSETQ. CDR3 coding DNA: TGTGCCAGCAGTTCTTCTTACGAGCAGTACTTC. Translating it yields CASSSSYEQYF.

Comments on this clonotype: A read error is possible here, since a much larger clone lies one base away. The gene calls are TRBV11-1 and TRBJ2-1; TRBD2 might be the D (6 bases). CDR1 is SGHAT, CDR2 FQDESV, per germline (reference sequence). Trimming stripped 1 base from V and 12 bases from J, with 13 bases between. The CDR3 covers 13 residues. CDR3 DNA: TGTGCCAGCAGCTTAGTGCTCGGAGGGCGGCAGTTCTTC. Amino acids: CASSLVLGGRQFF.

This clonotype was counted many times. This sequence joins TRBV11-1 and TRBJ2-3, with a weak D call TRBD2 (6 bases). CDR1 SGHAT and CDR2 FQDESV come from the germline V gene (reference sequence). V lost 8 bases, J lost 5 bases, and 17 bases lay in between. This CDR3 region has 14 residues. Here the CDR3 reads CASGNWGEEDTQYF. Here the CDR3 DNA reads TGTGCCAGCGGCAATTGGGGGGAGGAAGATACGCAGTATTTT.

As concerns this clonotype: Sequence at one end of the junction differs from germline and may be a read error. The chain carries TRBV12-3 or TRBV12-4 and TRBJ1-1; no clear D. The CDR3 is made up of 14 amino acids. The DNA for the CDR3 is TGTGTCAGCAGCTCTTCCGATGCGGACACTGAAGCTTTCTTT. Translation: CVSSSSDADTEAFF.

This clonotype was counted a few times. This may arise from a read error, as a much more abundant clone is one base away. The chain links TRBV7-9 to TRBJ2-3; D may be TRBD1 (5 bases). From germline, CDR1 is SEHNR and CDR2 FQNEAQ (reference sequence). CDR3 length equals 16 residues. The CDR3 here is CSSSAKGLQSTDTQYF. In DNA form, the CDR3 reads TGTTCCAGCAGCGCAAAGGGGCTACAGTCCACAGATACGCAGTATTTT.

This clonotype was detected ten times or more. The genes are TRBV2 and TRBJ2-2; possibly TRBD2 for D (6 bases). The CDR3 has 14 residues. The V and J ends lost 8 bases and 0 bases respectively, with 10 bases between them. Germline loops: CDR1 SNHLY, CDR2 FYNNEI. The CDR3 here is CASLRETNTGELFF. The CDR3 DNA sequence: TGTGCCAGCCTTCGGGAGACGAACACCGGGGAGCTGTTTTTT.